This is a list of T cell receptor beta chains from one sample in a study of shared clonotypes between healthy human individuals. Assay used: immunoSEQ multiplex PCR; TCRdb lists only in-frame clones, some missing. The sample holds over a million clones, roughly 97% seen once. The specimen sequenced was naive CD4+ T cells sorted from blood. Receptors were obtained from a man younger than 45 in good health. Both conserved end residues are part of each CDR3.

V gene	CDR3 protein
TRBV6-5	CASRRSTSGVFEQFF
TRBV18	CASSPGGTADTQYF
TRBV2	CASSDDRGSYNEQFF
TRBV7-2	CASSPRTATTDTQYF
TRBV5-1	CASGTGTEDEKLFF
TRBV18	CASSPPLGAATEAFF
TRBV18	CASSPQLREQFF
TRBV5-1	CASSLEGDRSTDTQYF
TRBV7-9	CASSPHQGKETQYF
TRBV5-6	CASSLFTSGRSMNEQFF
TRBV4-3	CASSQDLGNNQPQHF